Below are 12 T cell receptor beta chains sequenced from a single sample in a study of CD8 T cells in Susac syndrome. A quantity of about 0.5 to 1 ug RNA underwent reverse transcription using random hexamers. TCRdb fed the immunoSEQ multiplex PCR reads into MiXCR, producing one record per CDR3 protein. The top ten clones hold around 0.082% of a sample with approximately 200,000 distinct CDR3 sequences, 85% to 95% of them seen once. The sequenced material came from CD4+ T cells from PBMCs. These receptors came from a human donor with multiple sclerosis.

CDR3 loop: CASSRGQGMYDEQFF. In DNA form, the CDR3 reads TGCGCCAGCAGCCGCGGACAGGGTATGTATGATGAGCAGTTCTTC. The chain uses TRBV5-1 and TRBJ2-1, with TRBD1 matching over 8 bases. The length of the CDR3 is 15 residues. In germline, CDR1 is SGHRS, CDR2 YFSETQ. The J segment lost 8 bases and the V segment lost 4 bases, leaving 11 bases of the junction unmatched.

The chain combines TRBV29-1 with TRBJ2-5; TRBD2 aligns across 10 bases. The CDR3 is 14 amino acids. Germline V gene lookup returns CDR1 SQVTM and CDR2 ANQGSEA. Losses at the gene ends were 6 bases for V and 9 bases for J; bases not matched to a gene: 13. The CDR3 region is CSVVLAGARGAQYF. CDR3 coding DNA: TGCAGCGTGGTGCTAGCGGGGGCCCGCGGGGCCCAGTACTTC.

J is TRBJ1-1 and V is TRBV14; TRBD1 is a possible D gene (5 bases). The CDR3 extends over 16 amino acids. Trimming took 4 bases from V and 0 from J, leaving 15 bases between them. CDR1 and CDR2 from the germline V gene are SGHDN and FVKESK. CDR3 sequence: CASSPRYTGVNTEAFF. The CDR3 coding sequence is TGTGCCAGCAGCCCCCGGTACACAGGAGTGAACACTGAAGCTTTCTTT.

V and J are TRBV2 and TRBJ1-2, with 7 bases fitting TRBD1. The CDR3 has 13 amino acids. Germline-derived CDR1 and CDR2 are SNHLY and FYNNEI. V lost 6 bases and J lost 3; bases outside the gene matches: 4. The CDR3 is CASSGDSDYGYTF. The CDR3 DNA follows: TGTGCCAGCAGCGGGGACAGTGACTATGGCTACACCTTC.

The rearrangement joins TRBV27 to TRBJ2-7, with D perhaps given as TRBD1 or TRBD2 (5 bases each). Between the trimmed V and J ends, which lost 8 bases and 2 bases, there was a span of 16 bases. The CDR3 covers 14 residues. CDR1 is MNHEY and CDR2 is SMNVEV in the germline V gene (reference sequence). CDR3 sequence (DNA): TGTGCCAGCGCTATACGGGGCAGTGCCTACGAGCAGTACGTC. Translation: CASAIRGSAYEQYV.

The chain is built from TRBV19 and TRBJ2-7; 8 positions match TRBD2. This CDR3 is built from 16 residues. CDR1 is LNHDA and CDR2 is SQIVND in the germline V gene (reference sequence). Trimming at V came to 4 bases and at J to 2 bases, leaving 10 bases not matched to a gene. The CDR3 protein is CASSTQAIAGTYEQYF. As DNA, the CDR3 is TGTGCCAGTAGTACCCAGGCAATAGCGGGGACCTACGAGCAGTACTTC.

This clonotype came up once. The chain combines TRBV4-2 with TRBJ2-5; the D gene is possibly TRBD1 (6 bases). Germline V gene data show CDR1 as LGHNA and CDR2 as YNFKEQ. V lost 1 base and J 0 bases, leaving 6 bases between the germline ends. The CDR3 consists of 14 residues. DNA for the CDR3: TGTGCCAGCAGCCAAGGGACAGACCAAGAGACCCAGTACTTC. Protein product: CASSQGTDQETQYF.

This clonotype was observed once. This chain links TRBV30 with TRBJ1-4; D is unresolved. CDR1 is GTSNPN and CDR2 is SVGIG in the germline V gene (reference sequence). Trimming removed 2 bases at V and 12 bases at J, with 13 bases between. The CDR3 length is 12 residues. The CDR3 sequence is CAWSQQRWELFF. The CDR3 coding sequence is TGTGCCTGGAGTCAACAACGGTGGGAACTGTTTTTT. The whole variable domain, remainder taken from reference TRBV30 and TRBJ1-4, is SQTIHQWPATLVQPVGSPLSLECTVEGTSNPNLYWYRQAAGRGLQLLFYSVGIGQISSEVPQNLSASRPQDRQFILSSKKLLLSDSGFYLCAWSQQRWELFFGSGTQLSVL.

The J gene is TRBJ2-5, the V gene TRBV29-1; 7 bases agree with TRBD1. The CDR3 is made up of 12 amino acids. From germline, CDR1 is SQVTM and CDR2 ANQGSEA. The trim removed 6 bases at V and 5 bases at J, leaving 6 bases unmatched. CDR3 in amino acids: CSVGQVTETQYF. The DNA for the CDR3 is TGCAGCGTAGGACAGGTCACGGAGACCCAGTACTTC.

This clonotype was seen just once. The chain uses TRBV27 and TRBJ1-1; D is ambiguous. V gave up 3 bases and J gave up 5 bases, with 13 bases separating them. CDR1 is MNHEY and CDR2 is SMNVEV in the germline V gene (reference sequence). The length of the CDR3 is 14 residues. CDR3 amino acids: CASSLSHPRTEAFF. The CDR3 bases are TGTGCCAGCAGTTTGAGCCACCCTCGGACTGAAGCTTTCTTT.

The DNA of the CDR3 is TGCGCCAGCAGCTGGGCAGGGGGCAGTGGGGCCAACGTCCTGACTTTC. Encoded protein: CASSWAGGSGANVLTF. The rearrangement uses TRBV5-1 and TRBJ2-6; 8 bases map to TRBD1. J gave up 3 bases and V 3 bases, and 5 bases lay outside the gene matches. Germline CDR1 SGHRS, CDR2 YFSETQ. This CDR3 has 16 residues.

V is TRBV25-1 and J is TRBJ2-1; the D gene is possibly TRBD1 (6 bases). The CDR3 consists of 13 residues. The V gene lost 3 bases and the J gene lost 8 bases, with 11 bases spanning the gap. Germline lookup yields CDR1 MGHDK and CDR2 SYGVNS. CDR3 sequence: CASSDTGIHEQFF. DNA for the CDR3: TGTGCCAGCAGTGACACAGGGATCCATGAGCAGTTCTTC.